Listed below are T cell receptor beta chains from one sample, sequenced in a study of response to subunit inactivated influenza vaccine. TCRdb passed the RT-PCR reads through MiXCR, listing each CDR3 protein once. Of 700,000 to 900,000 distinct CDR3 sequences listed, around 20% are singletons. The starting material was PBMCs from blood, obtained 4 to 6 days after vaccination. These TCRs come from a man aged 50 to 59 who received an inactivated influenza vaccine. CDR3s include the opening cysteine and the closing phenylalanine or tryptophan. The D gene is left open where the match is weak. Size is omitted from some rows. Given values are once, few, many or a class for expanded clones.

cdr3_length d_call j_call clone_size v_call cdr3_nt cdr3_aa
12 NA TRBJ1-2 few TRBV20-1 TGCAGTGCCCCGAGAGTAAACTATGGCTACACCTTC CSAPRVNYGYTF
17 TRBD2 TRBJ2-7 NA TRBV5-1 TGCGCCAGCAGAGCGTCTTGGTCTATCCGCGGGAGCTACGAGCAGTACTTC CASRASWSIRGSYEQYF
15 NA TRBJ2-2 few TRBV4-3 TGCGCCAGCAGCCTCAATTGGGGTGGGGGCGGGGAGCTGTTTTTT CASSLNWGGGGELFF
12 NA TRBJ1-6 NA TRBV3-1 TGTGCCAGCAGCCGGGTTGGGGCACCCCTCCACTTT CASSRVGAPLHF
15 TRBD1 TRBJ2-3 few TRBV7-9 TGTGCCAGCAGCCGACAGGGGACTAGCACAGATACGCAGTATTTT CASSRQGTSTDTQYF
16 NA TRBJ2-2 NA TRBV3-1 TGTGCCAGCAGCCAAGGCTCTAGCCTCATCACCGGGGAGCTGTTTTTT CASSQGSSLITGELFF
14 NA TRBJ2-1 NA TRBV3-1 TGTGCCAGCAGCCACTCCTCGGGAGTCAATGAGCAGTTCTTC CASSHSSGVNEQFF
14 NA TRBJ2-1 few TRBV29-1 TGCAGCGTTGAAGGCTTTACCTATTACAATGAGCAGTTCTTC CSVEGFTYYNEQFF
12 NA TRBJ1-1 NA TRBV29-1 TGCAGCGTTTCGAGCAGGGGCACTGAAGCTTTCTTT CSVSSRGTEAFF
15 TRBD1 TRBJ1-1 few TRBV12-3/TRBV12-4 TGTGCCAGCAGTTTACGGCAGGGGGCGCTTACTGAAGCTTTCTTT CASSLRQGALTEAFF
17 TRBD2 TRBJ2-1 few TRBV20-1 TGCAGTGCTCGAGGGTCTAGCGGGAGTATCTCCTACAATGAGCAGTTCTTC CSARGSSGSISYNEQFF
14 NA TRBJ2-3 NA TRBV4-1 TGCGCCAGCAGCCAGACCCACCCCGGTGGGGCGCAGTATTTT CASSQTHPGGAQYF